These T cell receptor beta chains were read from a single sample in a study of T cell clonotyping in hematopoietic cell transplantation. Sequencing was performed with immunoSEQ multiplex PCR; in TCRdb, only in-frame clones are kept and a portion is missing. Altogether 49,000 or so clones are present, roughly four fifths being singletons, with the ten largest covering about 5.3%. The starting material was peripheral blood mononuclear cells, obtained before stem cell transplant. All receptors come from a man aged 55 to 70 with myelodysplastic syndrome. Some clones in this sample may be carry-over from other donors' samples. Each CDR3 is given with its conserved first and last residue. Fields, in order: J gene, D gene, clone size, V gene, CDR3 protein, CDR3 DNA. A D gene is named only where the DNA matches it firmly. Size is omitted from some rows. Given values are once, few, many or a class for expanded clones.

TRBJ2-7	.	.	TRBV7-9	CAVPLGSSYEQYF	TGTGCCGTACCTTTAGGAAGCTCCTACGAGCAGTACTTC
TRBJ1-2	.	.	TRBV6-5	CASSYSSGNYGYTF	TGTGCCAGCAGTTACTCGAGCGGTAACTATGGCTACACCTTC
TRBJ2-1	.	.	TRBV11-3	CASSSRNNEQFF	TGTGCCAGCAGCTCCAGAAACAATGAGCAGTTCTTC
TRBJ1-2	TRBD1	few	TRBV5-1	CASREGQGGYGYTF	TGCGCCAGCAGAGAAGGACAGGGCGGCTATGGCTACACCTTC
TRBJ2-1	TRBD1	.	TRBV27	CASSPRTGSYNEQFF	TGTGCCAGCAGTCCAAGGACAGGCTCCTACAATGAGCAGTTCTTC
TRBJ1-2	.	.	TRBV27	CASSLSGGYGYTF	TGTGCCAGCAGTTTAAGTGGTGGCTATGGCTACACCTTC
TRBJ1-1	.	.	TRBV9	CASSVGGRRTEAFF	TGTGCCAGCAGCGTAGGTGGGAGGAGGACTGAAGCTTTCTTT
TRBJ2-5	.	once	TRBV6-5	CASSYSYGETQYF	TGTGCCAGCAGTTACTCGTACGGGGAGACCCAGTACTTC
TRBJ2-2	.	.	TRBV7-6	CASSLRLSDGELFF	TGTGCCAGCAGCTTACGACTATCGGACGGGGAGCTGTTTTTT
TRBJ1-6	.	few	TRBV6-5	CASSYGAGPGNSPLHF	TGTGCCAGCAGTTACGGGGCAGGGCCGGGAAATTCACCCCTCCACTTT
TRBJ1-4	.	.	TRBV7-6	CASSLVPPERNEKLFF	TGTGCCAGCAGCTTAGTCCCTCCCGAGAGGAATGAAAAACTGTTTTTT
TRBJ2-7	.	.	TRBV5-4	CASSLDWTKQYF	TGTGCCAGCAGCCTGGACTGGACCAAGCAGTACTTC
TRBJ2-7	TRBD1	.	TRBV18	CASSPGGQGATEQYF	TGTGCCAGCTCACCAGGAGGACAGGGAGCGACCGAGCAGTACTTC
TRBJ1-3	.	.	TRBV7-9	CASSPAVGTFSGNTIYF	TGTGCCAGCAGCCCGGCTGTGGGGACTTTCTCTGGAAACACCATATATTTT
TRBJ2-7	.	.	TRBV2	CASSVFRGEQYF	TGTGCCAGCAGTGTTTTCAGGGGCGAGCAGTACTTC
TRBJ1-1	.	.	TRBV11-1	CASSLERRRNTEAFF	TGTGCCAGCAGCTTAGAGAGGCGGCGAAACACTGAAGCTTTCTTT
TRBJ2-2	.	once	TRBV11-2	CASSPRPSNTGELFF	TGTGCCAGCAGCCCTCGGCCATCGAACACCGGGGAGCTGTTTTTT
TRBJ2-7	.	.	TRBV11-2	CASSPYGGLDYEQYF	TGTGCCAGCAGCCCGTACGGGGGCCTAGACTACGAGCAGTACTTC
TRBJ1-3	.	.	TRBV29-1	CSVEDRGGPGNTIYF	TGCAGCGTTGAGGACCGGGGAGGGCCTGGAAACACCATATATTTT
TRBJ1-1	.	few	TRBV19	CASSWSRDTEAFF	TGTGCCAGTAGTTGGAGCCGGGACACTGAAGCTTTCTTT
TRBJ1-1	TRBD1	.	TRBV6-5	CASSSGTGKLEAFF	TGTGCCAGCAGTTCGGGGACAGGGAAACTTGAAGCTTTCTTT
TRBJ2-7	TRBD2	.	TRBV2	CASKYGGEPTYEQYF	TGTGCCAGCAAATACGGGGGGGAACCTACCTACGAGCAGTACTTC
TRBJ1-5	.	.	TRBV5-6	CASSLMRTSHQPQHF	TGTGCCAGCAGCTTGATGCGGACAAGCCATCAGCCCCAGCATTTT
TRBJ2-7	TRBD2	.	TRBV9	CASSVASGGTYEQYF	TGTGCCAGCAGCGTAGCCAGCGGGGGAACCTACGAGCAGTACTTC
TRBJ1-1	.	.	TRBV7-3	CASSLTGRSEAFF	TGTGCCAGCAGCTTAACGGGCAGGTCCGAAGCTTTCTTT
TRBJ1-6	TRBD1	.	TRBV19	CASSLQGANSPLHF	TGTGCCAGTAGTCTCCAGGGGGCGAATTCACCCCTCCACTTT
TRBJ2-5	TRBD2	.	TRBV25-1	CASPPGGTSVRSETQYF	TGTGCCAGCCCCCCGGGCGGGACTAGCGTCCGGTCAGAGACCCAGTACTTC
TRBJ1-6	TRBD1	.	TRBV5-4	CASSLGTGVIVSPLHF	TGTGCCAGCAGCTTGGGGACAGGGGTCATAGTTTCACCCCTCCACTTT
TRBJ1-4	TRBD1	.	TRBV28	CASSSITSGTDNEKLFF	TGTGCCAGCAGTTCTATTACCTCCGGGACAGATAATGAAAAACTGTTTTTT
TRBJ1-1	.	.	TRBV20-1	CSARWGTEAFF	TGCAGTGCTAGGTGGGGCACTGAAGCTTTCTTT